This is a list of T cell receptor beta chains from one sample in a study of shared clonotypes between healthy human individuals. TCRdb's copy holds only in-frame clones and misses some; the assay was immunoSEQ multiplex PCR. Of some 2,500,000 clones listed, under 95% were seen once; the top ten hold around 0.37%. The sample comprised naive CD4+ T cells from PBMCs. These TCRs come from a man between 18 and 29 years old in good health. Some clones in this sample may be carry-over from other donors' samples. The CDR3 runs from the conserved cysteine through the conserved F or W. Fields, in order: CDR3 length, J gene, clone size, D gene, V gene, CDR3 protein, CDR3 DNA. D genes are given only for firm matches. Expanded clones are given a class, and other clones once, few, many or no size at all.

>21|TRBJ2-6|.|TRBD1|TRBV28
CASRQQGYRDRWQSGANVLTF
TGTGCCAGCAGGCAACAGGGGTACCGGGACAGGTGGCAATCTGGGGCCAACGTCCTGACTTTC
>15|TRBJ2-7|.|TRBD2|TRBV29-1
CSVRLGLAGAYEQYF
TGCAGCGTCCGACTTGGGTTAGCGGGAGCGTACGAGCAGTACTTC
>18|TRBJ2-2|.|TRBD2|TRBV28
CASSFTSGRAYGTGELFF
TGTGCCAGCAGTTTCACTAGCGGGAGGGCATATGGCACCGGGGAGCTGTTTTTT
>13|TRBJ2-7|.|TRBD1|TRBV29-1
CSVRTGVSYEQYF
TGCAGCGTCCGGACAGGGGTTAGCTACGAGCAGTACTTC
>14|TRBJ2-1|.|.|TRBV15
CATSRDNVYNEQFF
TGTGCCACCAGCAGAGATAACGTCTACAATGAGCAGTTCTTC
>15|TRBJ1-3|.|.|TRBV25-1
CASSEMRDMANTIYF
TGTGCCAGCAGTGAAATGCGGGATATGGCAAACACCATATATTTT
>13|TRBJ1-1|.|.|TRBV28
CASRRQENTEAFF
TGTGCCAGCAGAAGACAGGAGAACACTGAAGCTTTCTTT
>18|TRBJ2-3|.|TRBD2|TRBV13
CASSIIPATSGRTDTQYF
TGTGCCAGCAGCATCATACCCGCGACTAGCGGGAGAACAGATACGCAGTATTTT
>15|TRBJ1-4|.|.|TRBV7-8
CASRERTATNEKLFF
TGTGCCAGCAGGGAGAGGACCGCAACTAATGAAAAACTGTTTTTT
>17|TRBJ2-1|.|.|TRBV7-2
CASSFPPGQRTTNEQFF
TGTGCCAGCAGCTTCCCTCCGGGACAACGCACAACCAATGAGCAGTTCTTC
>15|TRBJ2-3|.|.|TRBV4-3
CASSQGLLGADTQYF
TGCGCCAGCAGCCAAGGGCTCCTAGGGGCAGATACGCAGTATTTT
>19|TRBJ1-3|.|TRBD1|TRBV7-8
CASSIGGGTGVVSGNTIYF
TGTGCCAGCAGCATCGGGGGTGGGACAGGGGTCGTCTCTGGAAACACCATATATTTT
>15|TRBJ2-6|.|.|TRBV19
CASNPATSGANVLTF
TGTGCCAGTAATCCGGCAACCTCTGGGGCCAACGTCCTGACTTTC
>12|TRBJ2-5|.|.|TRBV9
CASSRMAETQYF
TGTGCCAGCAGTCGTATGGCAGAGACCCAGTACTTC
>15|TRBJ2-5|.|.|TRBV6-5
CAISAGTSGFRDQYF
TGTGCCATCAGCGCGGGGACCAGCGGTTTTAGGGACCAGTACTTC
>13|TRBJ2-7|.|.|TRBV25-1
CASSRDNTYEQYF
TGTGCCAGCAGCCGGGACAATACCTACGAGCAGTACTTC
>13|TRBJ1-5|once|.|TRBV27
CASTTGDGQPQHF
TGTGCCAGCACAACGGGGGATGGTCAGCCCCAGCATTTT
>15|TRBJ1-1|.|.|TRBV28
CAIKRGGLENTEAFF
TGTGCCATCAAGCGGGGGGGGCTGGAGAACACTGAAGCTTTCTTT
>14|TRBJ1-5|.|.|TRBV28
CASLSLGRVQPQHF
TGTGCCAGCCTCAGTTTGGGCAGGGTCCAGCCCCAGCATTTT
>16|TRBJ2-3|.|.|TRBV5-1
CASSLVQTSSTDTQYF
TGCGCCAGCAGCTTGGTTCAGACCTCTAGCACAGATACGCAGTATTTT
>17|TRBJ1-1|.|.|TRBV15
CATSTMLGRAMNTEAFF
TGTGCCACCAGCACCATGTTGGGCCGGGCAATGAACACTGAAGCTTTCTTT
>12|TRBJ1-2|.|.|TRBV28
CASSSLSYGYTF
TGTGCCAGCAGTTCCCTGAGCTATGGCTACACCTTC
>12|TRBJ2-7|once|.|TRBV5-8
CASSPSIYEQYF
TGTGCCAGCAGCCCGAGTATCTACGAGCAGTACTTC